These 12 T cell receptor beta chains share one sample of origin, sequenced in a study of T cells in Graves' hyperthyroidism and ophthalmopathy. Amplification of TCR beta CDR3 regions was performed using RNA transcripts as template. HTBI primers were employed in a first-round RT-PCR of the TCR CDR3. TCRdb ran MiXCR on the multiplex PCR reads and lists one entry per CDR3 protein. The table records 500,000 to 600,000 distinct CDR3 sequences, just under 20% of them present only once. Sequenced: blood. These receptors originate from a man aged 35-49 years with Graves' ophthalmopathy.

This clonotype was recorded many times. This chain links TRBV18 with TRBJ1-5; TRBD1 is a possible D gene (6 bases). CDR1 is KGHSH, CDR2 LQKENI, per germline. This CDR3 is built from 15 residues. V was trimmed by 1 base and J by 3 bases, leaving 10 bases between them. CDR3 in amino acids: CASSPRTEPNQPQHF. In DNA, the CDR3 is TGTGCCAGCTCACCACGGACAGAGCCCAATCAGCCCCAGCATTTT.

This clonotype showed up many times. This chain connects TRBV7-2 to TRBJ2-1; D may be TRBD2 (6 bases). The V end was cut by 1 base, the J end by 4 bases, with 14 bases between. Germline assignment: CDR1 SGHTA and CDR2 FQGNSA. The CDR3 has 16 residues. This chain's CDR3 is CASSLGIGSGYNEQFF. CDR3 sequence (DNA): TGTGCCAGCAGCTTAGGCATCGGGAGCGGGTACAATGAGCAGTTCTTC.

This chain connects TRBV6-1 to TRBJ1-2, with D uncertain. Trimming removed 9 bases from V and 0 bases from J, with 8 bases in between. Germline loops: CDR1 MNHNS, CDR2 SASEGT. The CDR3 has 12 amino acids. CDR3: CASMSSNYGYTF. In nucleotides, the CDR3 is TGTGCCAGTATGTCCTCTAACTATGGCTACACCTTC.

This clonotype occurred many times. Relative to the germline gene, one junction end is altered; a read error may explain this. CDR3 DNA: TGTGCCACCAGTGGGGGCGGCAGCACAGATACGCAGTATTTT. It encodes CATSGGGSTDTQYF. The chain carries TRBV28 and TRBJ2-3, with D possibly being TRBD1 (6 bases). The CDR3 sequence is 14 residues long. CDR1 MDHEN and CDR2 SYDVKM come from the germline V gene.

Concerning this clonotype itself: A much larger clone sits a single nucleotide away, making a read error possible. The gene calls are TRBV20-1 and TRBJ2-3; a possible D gene is TRBD1 (7 bases). The CDR3 extends over 15 amino acids. From germline, CDR1 is DFQATT and CDR2 SNEGSKA (reference sequence). CDR3 nucleotides: TGCAGTGCTAGCCCGGCGGGACAGCGCACAGATACGCGGTATTTT. Protein sequence: CSASPAGQRTDTRYF.

This clonotype was seen ten or more times. The V call is TRBV5-1, the J call TRBJ2-3; 7 positions match TRBD1. V trimming: 2 bases; J trimming: 6 bases; junction bases outside the gene matches: 3. Germline V gives CDR1 SGHRS, CDR2 YFSETQ. The CDR3 is made up of 13 amino acids. The CDR3 spells CASSFQGEDTQYF. The CDR3 DNA sequence: TGCGCCAGCAGCTTTCAGGGGGAGGATACGCAGTATTTT.

This clonotype was counted between two and nine times. The chain links TRBV5-6 to TRBJ2-3; a possible D gene is TRBD2 (5 bases). Germline-derived CDR1 and CDR2 are SGHDT and YYEEEE. The CDR3 has 15 residues. V lost 0 bases, J lost 2 bases, and 10 bases lay in between. The CDR3 nucleotides read TGTGCCAGCAGCTTGGGGGAGACCTCCACAGATACGCAGTATTTT. This codes for CASSLGETSTDTQYF.

This clonotype was found a few times. J is TRBJ2-1 and V is TRBV5-1; a possible D gene is TRBD2 (6 bases). The germline gives CDR1 SGHRS, CDR2 YFSETQ. V lost 1 base and J lost 8, with 16 bases in between. The CDR3 is 15 residues long. The CDR3 DNA is TGCGCCAGCAGCTTGTCTGGGGGAGGTCCGGATGAGCAGTTCTTC. This gives the protein CASSLSGGGPDEQFF.

This clonotype was detected ten times or more. V usage is TRBV28 and J usage is TRBJ2-7; D is possibly TRBD1 (5 bases). This CDR3 spans 14 amino acids. Looked up from germline, CDR1 is MDHEN and CDR2 is SYDVKM. Trimming took off 6 bases at V and 2 bases at J, with 14 bases between the two ends. CDR3 coding DNA: TGTGCCAGCAGCTCCCCGACAGTGGCCTACGAGCAGTACTTC. Amino acid sequence: CASSSPTVAYEQYF.

The chain uses TRBV27 and TRBJ2-3; 9 nucleotides agree with TRBD2. This CDR3 is built from 14 residues. V lost 5 bases, J lost 5 bases, and 5 bases stayed unmatched. Germline lookup yields CDR1 MNHEY and CDR2 SMNVEV (reference sequence). This CDR3 reads CASSPALAGDTQYF. The CDR3 DNA reads TGTGCCAGCAGTCCGGCACTAGCGGGAGATACGCAGTATTTT.

This clonotype was observed a few times. The CDR3 bases are TGTGCCAGCAGCTCAGAACCTCCTTCCAGTTCCTACAATGAGCAGTTCTTC. This translates into CASSSEPPSSSYNEQFF. V and J are TRBV6-2 or TRBV6-3 and TRBJ2-1; no clear D gene. This CDR3 region has 17 residues. Trimming pared 6 bases from V and 1 base from J, leaving 19 bases between. The germline gives CDR1 MNHEY, CDR2 SVGEGT.

This clonotype was recorded a few times. V usage is TRBV6-2 or TRBV6-3 and J usage is TRBJ1-1, with unresolved D. The CDR3 loop spans 12 amino acids. Per germline, CDR1 MNHEY and CDR2 SVGEGT. Trimming shortened V by 6 bases and J by 3 bases, and 8 bases separated the two germline ends. The CDR3 reads CASRQPHTEAFF. The CDR3 bases are TGTGCCAGCAGGCAGCCGCACACTGAAGCTTTCTTT.